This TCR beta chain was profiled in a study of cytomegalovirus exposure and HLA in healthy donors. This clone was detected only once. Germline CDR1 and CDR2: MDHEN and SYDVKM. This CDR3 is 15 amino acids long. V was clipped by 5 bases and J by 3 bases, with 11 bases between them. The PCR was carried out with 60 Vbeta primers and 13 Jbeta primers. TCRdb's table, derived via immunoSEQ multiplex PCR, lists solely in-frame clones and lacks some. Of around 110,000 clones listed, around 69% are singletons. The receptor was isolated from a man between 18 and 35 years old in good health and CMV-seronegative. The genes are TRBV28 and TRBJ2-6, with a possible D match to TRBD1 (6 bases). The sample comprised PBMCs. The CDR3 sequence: CASSRGRGGANVLTF. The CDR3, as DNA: TGTGCCAGCAGTCGCGGCAGGGGTGGGGCCAACGTCCTGACTTTC.